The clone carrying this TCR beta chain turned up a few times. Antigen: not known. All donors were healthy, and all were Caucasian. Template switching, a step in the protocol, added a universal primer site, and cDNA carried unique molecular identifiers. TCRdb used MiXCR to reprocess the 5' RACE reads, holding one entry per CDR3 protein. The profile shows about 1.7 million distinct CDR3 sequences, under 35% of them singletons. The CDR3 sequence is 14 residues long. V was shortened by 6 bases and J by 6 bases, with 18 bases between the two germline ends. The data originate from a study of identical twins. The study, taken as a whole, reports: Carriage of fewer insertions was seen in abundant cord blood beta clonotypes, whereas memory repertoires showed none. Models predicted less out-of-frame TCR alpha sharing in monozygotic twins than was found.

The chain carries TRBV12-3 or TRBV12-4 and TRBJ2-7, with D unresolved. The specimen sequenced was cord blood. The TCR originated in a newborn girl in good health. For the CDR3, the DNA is TGTGCCAGCAGCCCTGGCCACCTAGGAAGCGAGCAGTACTTC. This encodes CASSPGHLGSEQYF.